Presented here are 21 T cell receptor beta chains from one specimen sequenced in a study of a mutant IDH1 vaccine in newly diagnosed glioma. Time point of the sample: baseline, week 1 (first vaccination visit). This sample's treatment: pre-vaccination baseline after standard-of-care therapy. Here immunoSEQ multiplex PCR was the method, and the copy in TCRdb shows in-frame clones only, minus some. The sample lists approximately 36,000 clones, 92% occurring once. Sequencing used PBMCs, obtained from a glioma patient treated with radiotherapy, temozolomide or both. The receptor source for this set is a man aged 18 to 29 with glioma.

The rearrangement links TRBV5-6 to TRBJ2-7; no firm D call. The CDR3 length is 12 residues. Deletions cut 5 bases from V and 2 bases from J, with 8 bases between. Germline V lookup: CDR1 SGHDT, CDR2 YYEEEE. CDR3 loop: CASSTITYEQYF. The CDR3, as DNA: TGTGCCAGCAGTACTATTACCTACGAGCAGTACTTC.

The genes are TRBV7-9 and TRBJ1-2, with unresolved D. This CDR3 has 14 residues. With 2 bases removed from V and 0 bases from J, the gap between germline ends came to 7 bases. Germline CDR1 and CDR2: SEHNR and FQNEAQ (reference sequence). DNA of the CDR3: TGTGCCAGCAGCTTAACGGAACCTAACTATGGCTACACCTTC. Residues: CASSLTEPNYGYTF. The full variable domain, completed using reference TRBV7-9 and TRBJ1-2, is DTGVSQNPRHKITKRGQNVTFRCDPISEHNRLYWYRQTLGQGPEFLTYFQNEAQLEKSRLLSDRFSAERPKGSFSTLEIQRTEQGDSAMYLCASSLTEPNYGYTFGSGTRLTVV.

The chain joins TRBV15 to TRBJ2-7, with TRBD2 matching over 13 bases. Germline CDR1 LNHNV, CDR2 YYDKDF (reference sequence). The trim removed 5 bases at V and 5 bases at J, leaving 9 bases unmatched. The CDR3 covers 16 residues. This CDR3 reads CATSLSLAGGYHEQYF. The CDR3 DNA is TGTGCCACCAGCCTTTCACTAGCGGGAGGGTACCACGAGCAGTACTTC.

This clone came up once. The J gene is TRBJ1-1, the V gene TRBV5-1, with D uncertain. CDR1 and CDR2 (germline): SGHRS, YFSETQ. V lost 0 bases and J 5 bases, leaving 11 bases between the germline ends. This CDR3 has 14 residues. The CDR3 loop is CASSLGSGDTEAFF. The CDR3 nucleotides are TGCGCCAGCAGCTTGGGGTCGGGAGATACTGAAGCTTTCTTT.

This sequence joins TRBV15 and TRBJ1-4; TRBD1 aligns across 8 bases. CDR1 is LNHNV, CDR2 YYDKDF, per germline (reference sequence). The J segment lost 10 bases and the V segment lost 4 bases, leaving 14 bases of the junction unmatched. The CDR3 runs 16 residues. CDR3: CATSTTQGATRGKLFF. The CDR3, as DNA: TGTGCCACCAGCACCACGCAGGGGGCGACCAGGGGAAAACTGTTTTTT.

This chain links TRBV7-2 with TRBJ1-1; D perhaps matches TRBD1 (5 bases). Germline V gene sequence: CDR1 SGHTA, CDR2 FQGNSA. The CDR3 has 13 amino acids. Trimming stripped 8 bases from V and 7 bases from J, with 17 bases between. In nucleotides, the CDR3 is TGTGCCAGCGGGGCCACCCCCACCTATGAAGCTTTCTTT. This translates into CASGATPTYEAFF.

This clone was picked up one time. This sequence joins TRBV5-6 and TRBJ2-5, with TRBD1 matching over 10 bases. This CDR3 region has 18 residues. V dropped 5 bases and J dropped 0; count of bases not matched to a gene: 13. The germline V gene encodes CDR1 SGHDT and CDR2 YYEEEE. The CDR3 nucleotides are TGTGCCAGCAGAGAGGGGGGGACAGGGGTTATTTACCAAGAGACCCAGTACTTC. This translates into CASREGGTGVIYQETQYF.

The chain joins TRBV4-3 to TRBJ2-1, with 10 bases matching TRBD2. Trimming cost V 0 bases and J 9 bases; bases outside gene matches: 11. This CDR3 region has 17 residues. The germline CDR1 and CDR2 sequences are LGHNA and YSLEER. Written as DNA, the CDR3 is TGCGCCAGCAGCCAAGAACCCCTAGCGGGAGCGGTGGGTGAGCAGTTCTTC. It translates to CASSQEPLAGAVGEQFF.

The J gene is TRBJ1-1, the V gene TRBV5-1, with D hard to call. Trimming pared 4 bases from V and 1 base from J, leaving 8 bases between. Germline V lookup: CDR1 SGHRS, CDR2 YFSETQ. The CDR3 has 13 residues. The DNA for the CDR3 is TGCGCCAGCAGCAAAGACCGGAACACTGAAGCTTTCTTT. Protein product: CASSKDRNTEAFF.

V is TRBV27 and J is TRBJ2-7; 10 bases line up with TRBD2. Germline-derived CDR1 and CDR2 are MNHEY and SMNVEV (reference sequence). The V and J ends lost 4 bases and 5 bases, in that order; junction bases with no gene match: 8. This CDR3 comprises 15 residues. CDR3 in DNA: TGTGCCAGCAGTTACCACCTAGCGGGAGTCAACGAGCAGTACTTC. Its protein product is CASSYHLAGVNEQYF.

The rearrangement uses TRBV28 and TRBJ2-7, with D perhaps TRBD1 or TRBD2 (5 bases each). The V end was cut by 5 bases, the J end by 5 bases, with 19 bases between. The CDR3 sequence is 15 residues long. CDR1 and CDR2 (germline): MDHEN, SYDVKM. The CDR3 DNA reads TGTGCCAGCAGTACGGGACCTGGGGCTGCAGACGAGCAGTACTTC. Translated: CASSTGPGAADEQYF.

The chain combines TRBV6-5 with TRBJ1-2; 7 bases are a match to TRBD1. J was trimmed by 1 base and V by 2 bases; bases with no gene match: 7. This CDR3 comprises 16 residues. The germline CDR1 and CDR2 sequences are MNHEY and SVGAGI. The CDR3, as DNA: TGTGCCAGCAGTTACCGAGGGGGACAGAGTAACTATGGCTACACCTTC. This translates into CASSYRGGQSNYGYTF.

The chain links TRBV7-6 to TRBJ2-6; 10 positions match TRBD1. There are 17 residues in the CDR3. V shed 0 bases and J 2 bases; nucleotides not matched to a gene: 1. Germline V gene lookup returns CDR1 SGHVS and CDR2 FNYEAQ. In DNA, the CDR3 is TGTGCCAGCAGCTTAGCGGACAGGGGGACTGGGGCCAACGTCCTGACTTTC. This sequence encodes CASSLADRGTGANVLTF.

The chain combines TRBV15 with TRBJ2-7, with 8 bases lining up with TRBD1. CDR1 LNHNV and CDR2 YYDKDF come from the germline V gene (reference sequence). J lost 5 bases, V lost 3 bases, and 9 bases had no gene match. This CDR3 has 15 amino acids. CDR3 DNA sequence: TGTGCCACCAGCAGGGACAGGGAGGTAGTCGACGAGCAGTACTTC. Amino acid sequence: CATSRDREVVDEQYF.

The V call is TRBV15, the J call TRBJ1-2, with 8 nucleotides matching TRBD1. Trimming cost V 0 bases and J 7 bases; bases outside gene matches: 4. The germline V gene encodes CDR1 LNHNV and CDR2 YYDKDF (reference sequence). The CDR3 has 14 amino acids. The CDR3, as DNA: TGTGCCACCAGCAGAGACAGGGGGCTTGGTGGCTACACCTTC. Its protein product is CATSRDRGLGGYTF.

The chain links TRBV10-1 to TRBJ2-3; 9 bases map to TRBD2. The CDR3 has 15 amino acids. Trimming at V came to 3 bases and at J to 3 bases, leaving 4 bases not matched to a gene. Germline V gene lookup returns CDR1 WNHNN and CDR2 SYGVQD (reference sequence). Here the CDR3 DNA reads TGCGCCAGCAGTGATTCTAGCGGGATGACAGATACGCAGTATTTT. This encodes CASSDSSGMTDTQYF.

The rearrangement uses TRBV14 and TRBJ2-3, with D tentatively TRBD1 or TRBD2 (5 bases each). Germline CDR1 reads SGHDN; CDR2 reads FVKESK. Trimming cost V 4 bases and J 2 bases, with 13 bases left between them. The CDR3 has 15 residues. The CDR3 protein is CASSLGTVLTDTQYF. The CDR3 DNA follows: TGTGCCAGCAGCCTTGGGACGGTCCTCACAGATACGCAGTATTTT.

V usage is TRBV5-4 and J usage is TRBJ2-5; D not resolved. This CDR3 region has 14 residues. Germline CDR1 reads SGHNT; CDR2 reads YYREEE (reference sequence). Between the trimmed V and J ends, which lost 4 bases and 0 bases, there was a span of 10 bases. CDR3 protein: CASSPNSYQETQYF. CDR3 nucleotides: TGTGCCAGCAGCCCGAACTCGTACCAAGAGACCCAGTACTTC.

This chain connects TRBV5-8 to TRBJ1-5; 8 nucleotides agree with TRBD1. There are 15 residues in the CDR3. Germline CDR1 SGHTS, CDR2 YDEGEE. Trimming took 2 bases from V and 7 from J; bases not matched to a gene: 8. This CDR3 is CASSFYRGDEQPQHF. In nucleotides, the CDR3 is TGTGCCAGCAGCTTTTACAGGGGGGATGAACAGCCCCAGCATTTT.

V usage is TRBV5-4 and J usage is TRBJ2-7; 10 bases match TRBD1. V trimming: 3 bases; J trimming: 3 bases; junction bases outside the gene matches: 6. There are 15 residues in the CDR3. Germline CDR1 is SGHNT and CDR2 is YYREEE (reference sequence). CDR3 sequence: CASSSDRGVFYEQYF. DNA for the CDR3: TGTGCCAGCAGCTCGGACAGGGGGGTCTTCTACGAGCAGTACTTC. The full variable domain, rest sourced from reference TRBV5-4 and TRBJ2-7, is ETGVTQSPTHLIKTRGQQVTLRCSSQSGHNTVSWYQQALGQGPQFIFQYYREEENGRGNFPPRFSGLQFPNYSSELNVNALELDDSALYLCASSSDRGVFYEQYFGPGTRLTVT.

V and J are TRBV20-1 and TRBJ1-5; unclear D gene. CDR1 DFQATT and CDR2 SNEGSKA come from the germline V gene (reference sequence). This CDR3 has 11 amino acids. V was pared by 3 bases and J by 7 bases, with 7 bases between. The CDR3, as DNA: TGCAGTGCTAGTCAAGGACAGCCCCAGCATTTT. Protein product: CSASQGQPQHF.